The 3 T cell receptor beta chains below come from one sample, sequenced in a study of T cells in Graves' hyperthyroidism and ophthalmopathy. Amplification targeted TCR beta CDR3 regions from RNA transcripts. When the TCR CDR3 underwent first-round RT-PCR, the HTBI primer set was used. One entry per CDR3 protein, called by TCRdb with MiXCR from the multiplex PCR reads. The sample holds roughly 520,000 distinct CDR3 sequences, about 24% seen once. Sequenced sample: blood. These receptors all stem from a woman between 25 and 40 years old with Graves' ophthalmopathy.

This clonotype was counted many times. Here the CDR3 DNA reads TGCGCCAGCAGCTTGGAAGACGGACAGAACTATGGCTACACCTTC. Translation: CASSLEDGQNYGYTF. This sequence joins TRBV5-1 and TRBJ1-2; possibly TRBD1 for D (6 bases). The V gene's germline CDR1 is SGHRS and CDR2 YFSETQ. The CDR3 is made up of 15 amino acids. Trimming cost V 0 bases and J 2 bases, with 11 bases left between them.

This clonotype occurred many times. The CDR3 reads CASSWGQGNTGELFF. Here the CDR3 DNA reads TGTGCCAGCAGCTGGGGACAGGGGAACACCGGGGAGCTGTTTTTT. The V gene is TRBV7-9, the J gene TRBJ2-2; 9 bases align to TRBD1. The V and J ends lost 4 bases and 1 base, in that order; junction bases with no gene match: 1. The V gene's germline CDR1 is SEHNR and CDR2 FQNEAQ (reference sequence). The CDR3 is made up of 15 amino acids. The complete variable domain, with remaining parts taken from reference TRBV7-9 and TRBJ2-2, reads DTGVSQNPRHKITKRGQNVTFRCDPISEHNRLYWYRQTLGQGPEFLTYFQNEAQLEKSRLLSDRFSAERPKGSFSTLEIQRTEQGDSAMYLCASSWGQGNTGELFFGEGSRLTVL.

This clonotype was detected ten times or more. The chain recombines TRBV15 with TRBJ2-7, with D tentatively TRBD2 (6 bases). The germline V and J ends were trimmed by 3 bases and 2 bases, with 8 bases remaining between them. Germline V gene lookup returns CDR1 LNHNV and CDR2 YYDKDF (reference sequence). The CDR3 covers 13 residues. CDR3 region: CATSRAGTYEQYF. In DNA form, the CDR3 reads TGTGCCACCAGCAGGGCGGGGACCTACGAGCAGTACTTC.